Sequencing of this T cell receptor beta chain was carried out in a study of shared clonotypes between healthy human individuals. This clone was observed once. Only in-frame clones appear in the TCRdb table, and some are missing; sequencing was by immunoSEQ multiplex PCR. Among some 2,000,000 clones listed, roughly 95% were seen once. V lost 5 bases, J lost 5 bases, and 8 bases stayed unmatched. This CDR3 has 14 residues. Germline assignment: CDR1 SGHTA and CDR2 FQGTGA. V usage is TRBV7-3 and J usage is TRBJ2-5; 7 nucleotides agree with TRBD2. The clonotype was recovered from a man aged 18-30 years in good health. Sequencing input: naive CD4+ T cells sorted from blood. Regarding subset: CD45RA+ positively selected. The CDR3 nucleotides are TGTGCCAGCAGCCCCACATGGGGAGGGGAGACCCAGTACTTC. Translating it yields CASSPTWGGETQYF.